These 28 T cell receptor beta chains were all obtained from the same sample, sequenced in a study of cytomegalovirus exposure and HLA in healthy donors. Both 60 Vbeta primers and 13 Jbeta primers went into the PCR. Clones were read by immunoSEQ multiplex PCR, and TCRdb kept only the in-frame ones, dropping some. The repertoire shows roughly 190,000 clones; the top ten hold about 0.8%. Sequenced material: PBMCs. The receptors derive from a woman aged 18 to 35 in good health and CMV-seropositive.

The CDR3 DNA is TGTGCCAGCAGCTTCACCCCCGGGAGGGCCCAGTACTTC. Translated, it gives CASSFTPGRAQYF. V gene TRBV11-3 combines with J gene TRBJ2-5; TRBD2 matches at 8 bases. Germline values: CDR1 SGHNT, CDR2 YENEEA. V lost 3 bases and J lost 9; bases outside the gene matches: 6. The CDR3 runs 13 residues.

This rearrangement joins TRBV4-1 to TRBJ2-1; 9 nucleotides match TRBD2. CDR1 and CDR2 from the germline V gene are MGHRA and YSYEKL. The CDR3 has 15 residues. Trimming removed 6 bases from V and 4 bases from J; junction bases left unmatched: 7. The CDR3 region is CASSLGSGGYNEQFF. The CDR3 DNA reads as TGCGCCAGCAGTCTGGGTAGCGGGGGTTACAATGAGCAGTTCTTC.

CDR3 sequence reads: CASSNRETQYF. For the CDR3, the DNA is TGTGCCAGCAGTAATAGAGAGACCCAGTACTTC. The rearrangement uses TRBV6-1 and TRBJ2-5; D is ambiguous. CDR1 and CDR2 from the germline V gene are MNHNS and SASEGT. Trimming removed 5 bases at V and 4 bases at J, with 5 bases between. This CDR3 contains 11 residues.

CDR3 amino acids: CASSLDAGGQYF. The DNA for the CDR3 is TGTGCCAGCAGCTTAGACGCGGGGGGGCAGTATTTT. The V call is TRBV7-2, the J call TRBJ2-3, with 8 bases identical to TRBD2. This CDR3 has 12 residues. V shed 1 base, J shed 11 bases, and the junction held 2 bases outside the gene matches. Germline CDR1 is SGHTA and CDR2 is FQGNSA.

The chain carries TRBV9 and TRBJ2-5, with D maybe TRBD1 (6 bases). Germline-derived CDR1 and CDR2 are SGDLS and YYNGEE. The CDR3 has 12 amino acids. Deletions cut 3 bases from V and 4 bases from J, with 7 bases between. The CDR3 DNA reads as TGTGCCAGCAGCGGAGGGGGAGAGACCCAGTACTTC. As protein: CASSGGGETQYF.

The chain carries TRBV4-2 and TRBJ2-3; tentatively, D is TRBD1 (6 bases). The germline V and J ends were trimmed by 0 bases and 7 bases, with 14 bases remaining between them. Germline CDR1 reads LGHNA; CDR2 reads YNFKEQ. This CDR3 has 15 amino acids. CDR3 nucleotide sequence: TGTGCCAGCAGCCAAGATTTGGCAGGGGTAAATACGCAGTATTTT. Protein: CASSQDLAGVNTQYF.

This chain joins TRBV5-4 and TRBJ1-1, with D unresolved. The CDR3 is 13 residues long. Trimming shortened V by 0 bases and J by 3 bases, and 6 bases separated the two germline ends. The germline V gene encodes CDR1 SGHNT and CDR2 YYREEE (reference sequence). The CDR3 loop reads CASSLARDTEAFF. CDR3 in DNA: TGTGCCAGCAGCTTGGCGAGGGACACTGAAGCTTTCTTT.

The J gene is TRBJ2-3, the V gene TRBV10-3; D possibly corresponds to TRBD2 (6 bases). This CDR3 is 11 amino acids long. Trimming stripped 8 bases from V and 6 bases from J, with 9 bases between. The germline V gene encodes CDR1 ENHRY and CDR2 SYGVKD. The CDR3, as DNA: TGTGCCATCCGGGGGAGGGATACGCAGTATTTT. Protein product: CAIRGRDTQYF.

This chain joins TRBV27 and TRBJ1-2; D not certain. CDR1 is MNHEY, CDR2 SMNVEV, per germline (reference sequence). The V gene lost 2 bases and the J gene lost 3 bases, with 7 bases spanning the gap. The CDR3 has 13 residues. CDR3 residues: CASSLNGYYGYTF. The CDR3 region has the DNA TGTGCCAGCAGTTTAAACGGTTACTATGGCTACACCTTC.

The chain is built from TRBV2 and TRBJ1-3; no clear D. The length of the CDR3 is 15 residues. In germline, CDR1 is SNHLY, CDR2 FYNNEI. V was shortened by 0 bases and J by 4 bases, with 10 bases between the two germline ends. Here the CDR3 DNA reads TGTGCCAGCAGTGAAGCGCTGGGGAGCGGAAACACCATATATTTT. Translating it yields CASSEALGSGNTIYF.

V is TRBV27 and J is TRBJ1-5; perhaps TRBD1 as D (5 bases). Trimming left V 6 bases short and J 0 bases short, with 15 bases between. The CDR3 sequence is 16 residues long. Looked up from germline, CDR1 is MNHEY and CDR2 is SMNVEV (reference sequence). The DNA of the CDR3 is TGTGCCAGCAGAAAACTTGGGGCCGATAGCAATCAGCCCCAGCATTTT. Translated: CASRKLGADSNQPQHF.

The chain joins TRBV6-6 to TRBJ2-2; 7 positions agree with TRBD2. The trim removed 10 bases at V and 4 bases at J, leaving 9 bases unmatched. The CDR3 has 14 residues. The germline V gene has CDR1 MNHNY and CDR2 SVGAGI (reference sequence). In DNA, the CDR3 is TGTGCCACCGGGGACTACACCCTCACCGGGGAGCTGTTTTTT. Translation: CATGDYTLTGELFF.

This chain joins TRBV7-2 and TRBJ1-2; D remains unclear. The CDR3 loop spans 15 amino acids. Germline-derived CDR1 and CDR2 are SGHTA and FQGNSA. The V end was cut by 5 bases, the J end by 8 bases, with 21 bases between. CDR3 nucleotides: TGTGCCAGCAGCCCACGAGGGTCGGGAATCTGGGGCTACACCTTC. Translated, it gives CASSPRGSGIWGYTF.

The genes are TRBV7-6 and TRBJ2-3; 11 nucleotides agree with TRBD2. The germline V gene encodes CDR1 SGHVS and CDR2 FNYEAQ. J was trimmed by 2 bases and V by 3 bases; bases with no gene match: 16. The CDR3 runs 20 residues. CDR3 nucleotides: TGTGCCAGCAGCTTCAACCCCACTAGCGGGAGACGTGATGACACAGATACGCAGTATTTT. Its translation is CASSFNPTSGRRDDTDTQYF.

The J gene is TRBJ1-2, the V gene TRBV6-6; TRBD1 might be the D (6 bases). The CDR3 is 12 amino acids. V lost 4 bases, J lost 8 bases, and 11 bases lay in between. Germline lookup yields CDR1 MNHNY and CDR2 SVGAGI (reference sequence). CDR3 sequence reads: CASSSTGIGYTF. CDR3 bases: TGTGCCAGCAGTTCCACAGGGATCGGCTACACCTTC.

The chain uses TRBV29-1 and TRBJ1-2, with 9 bases that match TRBD1. V was pared by 5 bases and J by 4 bases, with 8 bases of the junction left unmatched. This CDR3 contains 14 residues. Germline values: CDR1 SQVTM, CDR2 ANQGSEA. CDR3 in amino acids: CSVHKQGAIYGYTF. CDR3 sequence (DNA): TGCAGCGTTCACAAACAGGGGGCAATCTATGGCTACACCTTC.

CDR3 protein: CTSSDILAYSYEQYF. The DNA for the CDR3 is TGCACCAGCAGCGATATTCTAGCCTACTCCTACGAGCAGTACTTC. This rearrangement joins TRBV1 to TRBJ2-7; the table calls TRBD2, which could not be checked here. TRBV1 is classified as a pseudogene. This CDR3 is built from 15 residues.

V and J are TRBV2 and TRBJ1-4; TRBD1 aligns across 7 bases. The CDR3 runs 16 residues. Germline V CDR1 and CDR2: SNHLY, FYNNEI. Germline trimming cut 6 bases from V and 4 bases from J; bases unmatched to any gene: 11. CDR3 loop: CASSLTGRPDNEKLFF. Written as DNA, the CDR3 is TGTGCCAGCAGCCTGACAGGGAGGCCGGATAATGAAAAACTGTTTTTT.

The chain's CDR3 is CASSSPGLAGENEQFF. The CDR3 region has the DNA TGTGCCAGCAGCTCGCCAGGACTAGCGGGAGAAAATGAGCAGTTCTTC. J is TRBJ2-1 and V is TRBV13; 13 bases align to TRBD2. This CDR3 comprises 16 residues. Looked up from germline, CDR1 is PRHDT and CDR2 is FYEKMQ (reference sequence). The V gene end was trimmed by 4 bases and the J gene end by 7 bases; junction bases not matched to a gene: 7.

The chain combines TRBV6-6 with TRBJ1-1; D unclear. The CDR3 spans 14 residues. V gave up 7 bases and J gave up 0 bases, with 12 bases separating them. Germline V gives CDR1 MNHNY, CDR2 SVGAGI (reference sequence). CDR3 DNA sequence: TGTGCCAGCAAAAGTTCCGCGATGAACACTGAAGCTTTCTTT. Protein: CASKSSAMNTEAFF.

The J gene is TRBJ1-2, the V gene TRBV19; 8 nucleotides agree with TRBD1. This CDR3 comprises 13 residues. Germline loops: CDR1 LNHDA, CDR2 SQIVND (reference sequence). Trimming at V came to 7 bases and at J to 3 bases, leaving 4 bases not matched to a gene. CDR3 residues: CASTSDRDYGYTF. The CDR3 DNA reads as TGTGCCAGTACCTCGGACAGGGACTATGGCTACACCTTC.

The gene calls are TRBV27 and TRBJ2-7, with D perhaps TRBD2 (5 bases). The CDR3 totals 13 residues. Germline CDR1 and CDR2: MNHEY and SMNVEV (reference sequence). With 0 bases removed from V and 4 bases from J, the gap between germline ends came to 7 bases. The CDR3 DNA reads as TGTGCCAGCAGTTTATCGCGAGGGTACGAGCAGTACTTC. Amino acid sequence: CASSLSRGYEQYF.

The chain combines TRBV5-6 with TRBJ2-1, with 11 bases that match TRBD2. This CDR3 is built from 13 residues. With 3 bases clipped from V and 12 bases from J, the junction kept 5 bases outside the gene matches. Looked up from germline, CDR1 is SGHDT and CDR2 is YYEEEE. For the CDR3, the DNA is TGTGCCAGCAGCTGGGAAGGACTAGCGGGGCAGTTCTTC. Its translation: CASSWEGLAGQFF.

The J gene is TRBJ1-2, the V gene TRBV10-3, with 9 bases identical to TRBD1. The CDR3 runs to 14 residues. Trimming at V came to 6 bases and at J to 6 bases, leaving 8 bases not matched to a gene. Germline V lookup: CDR1 ENHRY, CDR2 SYGVKD. The CDR3 region has the DNA TGTGCCATCAGCCAAATCGGGACAGGGAATGGCTACACCTTC. This gives the protein CAISQIGTGNGYTF.

The chain couples TRBV7-2 to TRBJ1-2, with D perhaps matching TRBD1 (5 bases). V lost 3 bases, J lost 3 bases, and 14 bases lay in between. Looked up from germline, CDR1 is SGHTA and CDR2 is FQGNSA. The CDR3 length is 15 residues. The CDR3 sequence is CASSFRGDLDYGYTF. The CDR3 DNA follows: TGTGCCAGCAGCTTCCGGGGGGATCTGGACTATGGCTACACCTTC.

Comments on this clone: Different DNA sequences within this sample yield the same CDR3. The genes are TRBV10-3 and TRBJ2-7, with D uncertain. V lost 2 bases to trimming and J lost 2 bases, with 4 bases between them. Germline V lookup: CDR1 ENHRY, CDR2 SYGVKD. There are 12 residues in the CDR3. The chain's CDR3 is CAISEQTYEQYF. The CDR3 bases are TGTGCCATCAGTGAGCAAACCTACGAGCAGTACTTC.

The V gene is TRBV6-1, the J gene TRBJ2-5; 9 bases are shared with TRBD2. The CDR3 consists of 15 residues. Germline V lookup: CDR1 MNHNS, CDR2 SASEGT. V dropped 7 bases and J dropped 1; count of bases not matched to a gene: 7. CDR3 DNA sequence: TGTGCCAGCATACGACTAGCGGCCCTCCAAGAGACCCAGTACTTC. Its protein is CASIRLAALQETQYF.

The chain is built from TRBV30 and TRBJ2-1, with TRBD2 matching over 10 bases. The CDR3 is 17 residues long. CDR1 and CDR2 from the germline V gene are GTSNPN and SVGIG (reference sequence). Losses at the gene ends were 1 base for V and 0 bases for J; bases not matched to a gene: 6. The CDR3 DNA is TGTGCCTGGAGTGGCCTAGCGGGGGCAAGCTCCTACAATGAGCAGTTCTTC. Translation: CAWSGLAGASSYNEQFF.